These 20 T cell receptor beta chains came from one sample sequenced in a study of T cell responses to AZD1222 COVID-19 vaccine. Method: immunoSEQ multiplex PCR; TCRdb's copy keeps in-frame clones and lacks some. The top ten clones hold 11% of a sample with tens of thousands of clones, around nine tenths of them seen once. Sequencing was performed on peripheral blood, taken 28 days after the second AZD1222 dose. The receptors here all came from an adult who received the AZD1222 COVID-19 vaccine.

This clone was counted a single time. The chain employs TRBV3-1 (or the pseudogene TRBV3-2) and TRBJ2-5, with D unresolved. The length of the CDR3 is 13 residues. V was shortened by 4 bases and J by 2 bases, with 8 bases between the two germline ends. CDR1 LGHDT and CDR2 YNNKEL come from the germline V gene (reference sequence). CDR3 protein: CASSPTLQETQYF. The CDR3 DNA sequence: TGTGCCAGCAGCCCGACCCTTCAAGAGACCCAGTACTTC.

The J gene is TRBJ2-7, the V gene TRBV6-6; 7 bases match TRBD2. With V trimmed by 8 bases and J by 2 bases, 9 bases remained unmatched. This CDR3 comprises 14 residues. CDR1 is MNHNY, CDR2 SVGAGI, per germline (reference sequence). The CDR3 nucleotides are TGTGCCAGCGGACCGGGGAGGGGAACCTACGAGCAGTACTTC. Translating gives CASGPGRGTYEQYF.

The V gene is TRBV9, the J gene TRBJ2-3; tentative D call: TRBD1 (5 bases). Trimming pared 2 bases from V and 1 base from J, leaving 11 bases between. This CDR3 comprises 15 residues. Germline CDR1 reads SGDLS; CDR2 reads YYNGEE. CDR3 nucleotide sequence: TGTGCCAGCAGCGTCGGCCAAGGGGGCACAGATACGCAGTATTTT. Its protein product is CASSVGQGGTDTQYF.

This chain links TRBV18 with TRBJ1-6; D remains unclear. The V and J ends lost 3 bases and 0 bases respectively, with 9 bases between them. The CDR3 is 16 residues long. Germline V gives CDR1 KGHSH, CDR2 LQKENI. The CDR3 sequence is CASSPPSSSYNSPLHF. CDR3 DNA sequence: TGTGCCAGCTCACCTCCGTCCAGCTCCTATAATTCACCCCTCCACTTT.

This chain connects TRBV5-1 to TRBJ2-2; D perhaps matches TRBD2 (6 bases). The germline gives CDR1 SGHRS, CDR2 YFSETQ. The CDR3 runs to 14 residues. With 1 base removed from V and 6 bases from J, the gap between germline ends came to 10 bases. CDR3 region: CASSLKERAGELFF. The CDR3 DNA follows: TGCGCCAGCAGCTTGAAAGAGCGGGCCGGGGAGCTGTTTTTT.

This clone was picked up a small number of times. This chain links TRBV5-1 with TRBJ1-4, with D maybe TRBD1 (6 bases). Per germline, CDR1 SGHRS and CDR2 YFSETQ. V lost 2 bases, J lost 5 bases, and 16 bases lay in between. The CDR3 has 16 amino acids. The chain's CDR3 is CASSFDGGAANEKLFF. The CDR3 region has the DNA TGCGCCAGCAGCTTTGACGGGGGGGCCGCGAATGAAAAACTGTTTTTT. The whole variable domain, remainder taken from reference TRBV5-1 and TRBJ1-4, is KAGVTQTPRYLIKTRGQQVTLSCSPISGHRSVSWYQQTPGQGLQFLFEYFSETQRNKGNFPGRFSGRQFSNSRSEMNVSTLELGDSALYLCASSFDGGAANEKLFFGSGTQLSVL.

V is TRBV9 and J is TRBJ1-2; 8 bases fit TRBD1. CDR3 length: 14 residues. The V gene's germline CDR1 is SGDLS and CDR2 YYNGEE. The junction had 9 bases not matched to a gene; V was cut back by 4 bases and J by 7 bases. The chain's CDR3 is CASSPATGVSGYTF. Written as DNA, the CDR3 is TGTGCCAGCAGCCCCGCGACAGGGGTCTCTGGCTACACCTTC.

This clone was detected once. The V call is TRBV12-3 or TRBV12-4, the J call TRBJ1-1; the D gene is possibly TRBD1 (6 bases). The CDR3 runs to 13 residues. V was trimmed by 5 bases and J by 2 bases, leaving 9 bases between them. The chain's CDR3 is CASSTGANTEAFF. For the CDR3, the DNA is TGTGCCAGCAGTACGGGGGCAAACACTGAAGCTTTCTTT.

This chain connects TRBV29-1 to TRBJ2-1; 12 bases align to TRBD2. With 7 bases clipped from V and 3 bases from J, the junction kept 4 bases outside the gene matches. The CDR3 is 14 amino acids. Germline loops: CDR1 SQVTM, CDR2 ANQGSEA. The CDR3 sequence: CSAQGLAGYNEQFF. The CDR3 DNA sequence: TGCAGCGCCCAGGGACTAGCGGGCTACAATGAGCAGTTCTTC.

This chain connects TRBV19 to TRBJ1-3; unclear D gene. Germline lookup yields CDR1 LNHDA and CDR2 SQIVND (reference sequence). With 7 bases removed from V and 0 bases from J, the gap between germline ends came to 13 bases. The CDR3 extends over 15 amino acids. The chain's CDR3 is CASTVGSSSGNTIYF. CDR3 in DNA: TGTGCCAGTACGGTCGGGTCCTCCTCTGGAAACACCATATATTTT.

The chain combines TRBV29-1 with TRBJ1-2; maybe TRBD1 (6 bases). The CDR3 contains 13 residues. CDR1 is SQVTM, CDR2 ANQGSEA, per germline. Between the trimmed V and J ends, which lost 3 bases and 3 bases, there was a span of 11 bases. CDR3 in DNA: TGCAGCGTTGAGCGGGGGCTCTACTATGGCTACACCTTC. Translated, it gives CSVERGLYYGYTF.

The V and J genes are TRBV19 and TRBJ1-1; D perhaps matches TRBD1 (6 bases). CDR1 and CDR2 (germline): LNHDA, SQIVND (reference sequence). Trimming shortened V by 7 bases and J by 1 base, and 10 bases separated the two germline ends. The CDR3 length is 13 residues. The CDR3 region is CASNPQGNTEAFF. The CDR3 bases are TGTGCCAGTAATCCACAGGGGAACACTGAAGCTTTCTTT.

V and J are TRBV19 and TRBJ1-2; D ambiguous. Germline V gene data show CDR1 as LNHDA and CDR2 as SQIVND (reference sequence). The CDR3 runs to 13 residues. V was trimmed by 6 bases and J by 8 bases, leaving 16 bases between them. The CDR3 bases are TGTGCCAGTAGGGAACTTCTGTCTAAGGGCTACACCTTC. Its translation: CASRELLSKGYTF. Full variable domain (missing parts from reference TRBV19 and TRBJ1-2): DGGITQSPKYLFRKEGQNVTLSCEQNLNHDAMYWYRQDPGQGLRLIYYSQIVNDFQKGDIAEGYSVSREKKESFPLTVTSAQKNPTAFYLCASRELLSKGYTFGSGTRLTVV.

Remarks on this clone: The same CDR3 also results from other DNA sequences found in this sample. CDR3 residues: CASSLQGTGELFF. CDR3 coding DNA: TGTGCCAGCAGCCTACAGGGGACCGGGGAGCTGTTTTTT. The V call is TRBV6-5, the J call TRBJ2-2, with 7 bases lining up with TRBD1. This CDR3 region has 13 residues. Germline values: CDR1 MNHEY, CDR2 SVGAGI. Germline trimming cut 6 bases from V and 5 bases from J; bases unmatched to any gene: 3.

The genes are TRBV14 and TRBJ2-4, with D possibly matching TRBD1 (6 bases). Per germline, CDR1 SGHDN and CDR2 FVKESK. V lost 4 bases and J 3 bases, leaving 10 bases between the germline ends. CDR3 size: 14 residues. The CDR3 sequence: CASSPGTSKNIQYF. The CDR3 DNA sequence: TGTGCCAGCAGCCCTGGGACAAGCAAAAACATTCAGTACTTC.

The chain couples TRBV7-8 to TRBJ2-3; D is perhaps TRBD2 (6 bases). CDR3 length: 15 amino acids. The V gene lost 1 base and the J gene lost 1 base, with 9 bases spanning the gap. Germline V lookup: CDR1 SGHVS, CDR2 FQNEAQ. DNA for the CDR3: TGTGCCAGCAGCTTAGACGCTAGCGGCACAGATACGCAGTATTTT. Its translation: CASSLDASGTDTQYF. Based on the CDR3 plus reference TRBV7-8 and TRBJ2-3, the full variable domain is GAGVSQSPRYKVAKRGQDVALRCDPISGHVSLFWYQQALGQGPEFLTYFQNEAQLDKSGLPSDRFFAERPEGSVSTLKIQRTQQEDSAVYLCASSLDASGTDTQYFGPGTRLTVL.

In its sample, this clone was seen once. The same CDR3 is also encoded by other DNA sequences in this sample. CDR3 amino acids: CASSLTAYEQYF. Here the CDR3 DNA reads TGTGCCAGCAGCTTAACCGCCTACGAGCAGTACTTC. The V gene is TRBV7-2, the J gene TRBJ2-7, with no clear D. Germline CDR1 is SGHTA and CDR2 is FQGNSA. V was pared by 2 bases and J by 2 bases, with 4 bases between. The CDR3 loop spans 12 amino acids.

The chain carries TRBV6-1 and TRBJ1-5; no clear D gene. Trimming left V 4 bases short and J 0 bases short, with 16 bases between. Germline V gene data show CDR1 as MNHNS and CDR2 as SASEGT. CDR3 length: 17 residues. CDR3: CASSGVVGLYSNQPQHF. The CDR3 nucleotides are TGTGCCAGCAGTGGTGTCGTTGGATTATATAGCAATCAGCCCCAGCATTTT.

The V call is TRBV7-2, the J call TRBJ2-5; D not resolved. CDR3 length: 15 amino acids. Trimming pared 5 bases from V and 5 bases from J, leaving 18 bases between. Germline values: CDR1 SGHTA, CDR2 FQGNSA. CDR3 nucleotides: TGTGCCAGCAGCCTAGGGATACGTTCGGACGAGACCCAGTACTTC. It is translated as CASSLGIRSDETQYF.

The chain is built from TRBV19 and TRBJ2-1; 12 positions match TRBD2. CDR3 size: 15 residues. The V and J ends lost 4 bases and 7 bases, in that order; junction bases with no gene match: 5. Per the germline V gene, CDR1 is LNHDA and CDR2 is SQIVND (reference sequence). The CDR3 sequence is CASSTRLAGANEQFF. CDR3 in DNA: TGTGCCAGTAGTACCCGACTAGCGGGGGCGAATGAGCAGTTCTTC.